A single sample gave rise to the 6 T cell receptor beta chains below, sequenced in a study of cytomegalovirus exposure and HLA in healthy donors. The PCR made use of 60 Vbeta and 13 Jbeta primers. Libraries were prepared by immunoSEQ multiplex PCR; TCRdb keeps only in-frame clonotypes and omits some of them. This table holds roughly 290,000 clones, roughly 90% found once. The sequencing sample was made of PBMCs. All receptors come from a woman in her late teens or twenties in good health and CMV-seronegative.

The chain employs TRBV11-3 and TRBJ1-1, with TRBD1 matching 9 bases. The germline gives CDR1 SGHNT, CDR2 YENEEA. This CDR3 has 15 amino acids. V lost 3 bases and J lost 0; bases outside the gene matches: 2. CDR3 sequence: CASSFGQGLNTEAFF. The CDR3 DNA sequence: TGTGCCAGCAGCTTCGGACAGGGGTTGAACACTGAAGCTTTCTTT.

J is TRBJ2-3 and V is TRBV5-6; 9 positions match TRBD1. Germline V gene lookup returns CDR1 SGHDT and CDR2 YYEEEE. V shed 4 bases and J 8 bases; nucleotides not matched to a gene: 11. The CDR3 runs to 15 residues. The CDR3 protein is CASSLRTGDVGTQYF. DNA for the CDR3: TGTGCCAGCAGCCTGAGGACAGGGGATGTTGGTACGCAGTATTTT.

This rearrangement joins TRBV7-9 to TRBJ2-3; 9 bases align to TRBD2. Looked up from germline, CDR1 is SEHNR and CDR2 is FQNEAQ (reference sequence). This CDR3 is 15 amino acids long. The V segment lost 5 bases and the J segment 4 bases; nucleotides outside the gene matches: 7. The CDR3 loop reads CASSIGTSWADTQYF. Here the CDR3 DNA reads TGTGCCAGCAGCATTGGGACTAGCTGGGCAGATACGCAGTATTTT.

This clone was picked up a small number of times. CDR3 nucleotides: TGCGCCAGCAGCCAAGATCCATCCTATGGCTACACCTTC. Protein product: CASSQDPSYGYTF. The rearrangement joins TRBV4-1 to TRBJ1-2; the D is unclear. CDR1 is MGHRA and CDR2 is YSYEKL in the germline V gene. Trimming pared 0 bases from V and 4 bases from J, leaving 6 bases between. The CDR3 length is 13 residues.

Only one count was recorded for this clone. The rearrangement joins TRBV2 to TRBJ2-2; no reliable D call. CDR1 is SNHLY and CDR2 is FYNNEI in the germline V gene. CDR3 length: 14 residues. Trimming left V 4 bases short and J 1 base short, with 7 bases between. Written as DNA, the CDR3 is TGTGCCAGCAGTGCTCCCCTGAACACCGGGGAGCTGTTTTTT. Its protein product is CASSAPLNTGELFF.

This clone occurred once. This chain connects TRBV6-4 to TRBJ2-7, with TRBD2 identical over 7 bases. Unmatched junction bases numbered 9, after V lost 2 bases and J lost 5 bases. The CDR3 is made up of 15 amino acids. Per germline, CDR1 MRHNA and CDR2 SNTAGT. The CDR3 loop is CASSDLRLAFDEQYF. CDR3 DNA: TGTGCCAGCAGTGACCTTCGACTAGCTTTCGACGAGCAGTACTTC.